Given below is one T cell receptor (beta chain) in context. Its antigen is undetermined. The data were obtained in a study of T cell responses to AZD1222 COVID-19 vaccine. Study background: Second-dose intervals near 4 or 12 weeks were combined. Study-wide results and limits: The donor cohort was predominantly white British with a female majority, and clonal diversity may have been underestimated. Repertoire sampling happened only post peak T cell response. Spike-wide vaccine-associated CD4 TCRs dominated at 160-218 and 743-854.

The table came from immunoSEQ multiplex PCR; TCRdb's copy has only in-frame clones and leaves some out. The sample includes about 150,000 clones, about nine tenths seen only once; the top ten take roughly 1.9%. The specimen was peripheral blood, collected on day 0 of AZD1222 vaccination. The receptor comes from an adult in good health.

The CDR3 loop reads CASSLSWGREQYF. In DNA, the CDR3 is TGTGCCAGCAGTTTATCTTGGGGGAGGGAGCAGTACTTC. The chain couples TRBV12-3 or TRBV12-4 to TRBJ2-7; tentatively, D is TRBD2 (6 bases). The V gene lost 2 bases and the J gene lost 7 bases, with 12 bases spanning the gap. The CDR3 sequence is 13 residues long.